The rows below give T cell receptor beta chains drawn from one sample of a study of blood T cells in healthy people across ages. TCRdb reprocessed the 5' RACE reads via MiXCR and lists one record per CDR3 protein. The top ten hold 13% of the sample, which has around 990,000 distinct CDR3 sequences, under 40% seen once. The sequenced sample consisted of blood. The receptors come from a man between 18 and 35 years old in good health. CDR3s include the opening cysteine and the closing phenylalanine or tryptophan. D genes are given only for firm matches. Clone sizes are given selectively: once, few, many, or a class where the clone is expanded.

D: .
V: TRBV20-1
size: .
J: TRBJ1-1
CDR3: CSAAWGTEAFF
DNA: TGCAGTGCTGCCTGGGGGACTGAAGCTTTCTTT

D: TRBD1
V: TRBV9
size: .
J: TRBJ2-5
CDR3: CASSPARTGLETQYF
DNA: TGTGCCAGCAGCCCTGCTCGGACAGGGCTGGAGACCCAGTACTTC

D: .
V: TRBV27
size: .
J: TRBJ2-7
CDR3: CASSSAGKTYEQYF
DNA: TGTGCCAGCAGTTCGGCAGGGAAAACCTACGAGCAGTACTTC

D: .
V: TRBV7-9
size: few
J: TRBJ2-5
CDR3: CASSLLEGQYF
DNA: TGTGCCAGCAGCTTACTAGAGGGCCAGTACTTC

D: TRBD1
V: TRBV20-1
size: .
J: TRBJ1-2
CDR3: CSTETGGYGYTF
DNA: TGCAGTACCGAGACAGGGGGCTATGGCTACACCTTC

D: .
V: TRBV6-5
size: .
J: TRBJ1-5
CDR3: CASSYSNGVGQPQHF
DNA: TGTGCCAGCAGTTACTCGAACGGGGTGGGTCAGCCCCAGCATTTT

D: .
V: TRBV10-3
size: .
J: TRBJ1-1
CDR3: CAISDRVQGWAEAFF
DNA: TGTGCCATCAGTGACAGGGTGCAAGGGTGGGCTGAAGCTTTCTTT

D: .
V: TRBV21-1
size: few
J: TRBJ1-2
CDR3: CASSKFTGGNYGYTF
DNA: TGTGCCAGCAGCAAATTCACAGGGGGCAACTATGGCTACACCTTC

D: .
V: TRBV28
size: .
J: TRBJ2-1
CDR3: CASSAPSYNEQFF
DNA: TGTGCCAGCTCAGCCCCCTCCTACAATGAGCAGTTCTTC

D: TRBD1
V: TRBV2
size: few
J: TRBJ2-5
CDR3: CASHFQGDQYF
DNA: TGTGCCAGCCACTTCCAGGGGGACCAGTACTTC

D: TRBD2
V: TRBV18
size: .
J: TRBJ2-7
CDR3: CASSKAGGEDEQYF
DNA: TGTGCCAGCTCAAAAGCGGGGGGCGAGGACGAGCAGTACTTC

D: .
V: TRBV20-1
size: .
J: TRBJ2-3
CDR3: CSATKMDSSRTDTQYF
DNA: TGCAGTGCTACAAAAATGGACTCCTCGCGCACAGATACGCAGTATTTT

D: .
V: TRBV20-1
size: .
J: TRBJ1-6
CDR3: CSARDLRQLISPIHF
DNA: TGCAGTGCTAGAGATCTGAGACAGCTTATTTCACCCATCCACTTT

D: .
V: TRBV4-3
size: .
J: TRBJ2-3
CDR3: CASSQLPPPQSTDTQYF
DNA: TGCGCCAGCAGCCAACTTCCTCCACCACAAAGCACAGATACGCAGTATTTT

D: .
V: TRBV25-1
size: .
J: TRBJ2-7
CDR3: CASSEAKIYNEQYF
DNA: TGTGCCAGCAGTGAGGCCAAAATCTACAATGAGCAGTACTTC

D: .
V: TRBV5-5
size: few
J: TRBJ2-4
CDR3: CASSFNGKREQYF
DNA: TGTGCCAGCAGCTTTAACGGGAAACGGGAGCAGTACTTC

D: .
V: TRBV4-3
size: .
J: TRBJ1-1
CDR3: CASSQVPYTKAFF
DNA: TGCGCCAGCAGCCAAGTTCCTTACACTAAAGCTTTCTTT

D: TRBD2
V: TRBV5-1
size: .
J: TRBJ2-7
CDR3: CASSRTSGGYYEQYF
DNA: TGCGCCAGCAGCCGGACTAGCGGGGGGTACTACGAGCAGTACTTC

D: .
V: TRBV11-2
size: few
J: TRBJ2-1
CDR3: CASSPRMDEQFF
DNA: TGTGCCAGCAGCCCGCGGATGGATGAGCAGTTCTTC

D: .
V: TRBV3-1
size: .
J: TRBJ2-6
CDR3: CASSQDMGRSGANVLTF
DNA: TGTGCCAGCAGCCAAGATATGGGGCGCTCTGGGGCCAACGTCCTGACTTTC

D: TRBD1
V: TRBV12-3/TRBV12-4
size: few
J: TRBJ1-2
CDR3: CASSEKRGPNYGYTF
DNA: TGTGCCAGCAGTGAAAAGAGGGGGCCTAACTATGGCTACACCTTC

D: .
V: TRBV2
size: .
J: TRBJ2-7
CDR3: CASIGTVNEQYF
DNA: TGTGCCAGCATTGGCACGGTGAACGAGCAGTACTTC

D: .
V: TRBV12-3/TRBV12-4
size: .
J: TRBJ1-1
CDR3: CASSLVGRLPEDTEAFF
DNA: TGTGCCAGCAGTTTAGTTGGCAGACTACCCGAGGACACTGAAGCTTTCTTT

D: .
V: TRBV20-1
size: .
J: TRBJ2-1
CDR3: CSGGGAQDYNEQFF
DNA: TGCAGTGGAGGCGGGGCCCAAGATTACAATGAGCAGTTCTTC

D: TRBD1
V: TRBV5-5
size: once
J: TRBJ2-7
CDR3: CASSQAGGSYNEQYF
DNA: TGTGCCAGCAGCCAAGCAGGGGGCTCCTACAATGAGCAGTACTTC

D: TRBD1
V: TRBV29-1
size: .
J: TRBJ2-5
CDR3: CSVEGERDRTFQETQYF
DNA: TGCAGCGTTGAAGGAGAAAGGGACAGGACTTTCCAAGAGACCCAGTACTTC

D: .
V: TRBV4-1
size: few
J: TRBJ1-2
CDR3: CASSPAGNSPPNYGYTF
DNA: TGCGCCAGCAGCCCTGCTGGGAACAGCCCCCCTAACTATGGCTACACCTTC

D: .
V: TRBV9
size: few
J: TRBJ2-3
CDR3: CASSGDFTDTQYF
DNA: TGTGCCAGCAGCGGCGACTTCACAGATACGCAGTATTTT

D: .
V: TRBV6-1
size: .
J: TRBJ2-7
CDR3: CASKQGTYEQYF
DNA: TGTGCCAGCAAACAGGGCACCTACGAGCAGTACTTC

D: .
V: TRBV18
size: .
J: TRBJ1-3
CDR3: CASSPLTRGIDGNTIYF
DNA: TGTGCCAGCTCACCACTCACGAGGGGGATCGATGGAAACACCATATATTTT

D: .
V: TRBV15
size: .
J: TRBJ2-3
CDR3: CATSRAGTNGGDTQYF
DNA: TGTGCCACCAGCAGAGCCGGGACAAACGGGGGAGATACGCAGTATTTT

D: .
V: TRBV7-9
size: many
J: TRBJ2-6
CDR3: CASSLRPSGANVLTF
DNA: TGTGCCAGCAGCTTACGTCCTTCTGGGGCCAACGTCCTGACTTTC

D: TRBD1
V: TRBV6-1
size: .
J: TRBJ1-2
CDR3: CASGPQRWDRVPRGYTF
DNA: TGTGCCAGCGGTCCGCAGAGATGGGACAGGGTTCCGCGAGGCTACACCTTC

D: .
V: TRBV27
size: few
J: TRBJ1-1
CDR3: CASSWGFWTEAFF
DNA: TGTGCCAGCAGCTGGGGGTTTTGGACTGAAGCTTTCTTT

D: .
V: TRBV11-2
size: .
J: TRBJ2-2
CDR3: CASSFLGQNTGELFF
DNA: TGTGCCAGCAGCTTTTTGGGGCAGAATACCGGGGAGCTGTTTTTT

D: .
V: TRBV4-1
size: few
J: TRBJ1-1
CDR3: CASSQDSPGSYTEAFF
DNA: TGCGCCAGCAGCCAAGATTCGCCAGGCTCGTACACTGAAGCTTTCTTT

D: .
V: TRBV7-8
size: .
J: TRBJ2-7
CDR3: CASSSYDGTPISNGQYF
DNA: TGTGCCAGCAGCTCCTACGACGGGACACCTATCAGCAATGGGCAGTACTTC

D: .
V: TRBV6-2/TRBV6-3
size: few
J: TRBJ1-2
CDR3: CASSYSSLIWQNYGYTF
DNA: TGTGCCAGCAGTTACTCGAGTCTGATTTGGCAGAACTATGGCTACACCTTC

D: .
V: TRBV7-6
size: few
J: TRBJ2-1
CDR3: CASSFQGVEQFF
DNA: TGTGCCAGCAGCTTTCAGGGTGTTGAGCAGTTCTTC

D: .
V: TRBV4-2
size: .
J: TRBJ2-5
CDR3: CASSQTQGSGETQYF
DNA: TGTGCCAGCAGCCAAACCCAGGGGTCGGGAGAGACCCAGTACTTC